These 8 T cell receptor beta chains were all obtained from the same sample, sequenced in a study of cytomegalovirus exposure and HLA in healthy donors (dated by TCRdb to 2016 to 2017). The library was built by means of the immunoSEQ multiplex PCR assay. For the multiplex PCR, a mixture combining 60 forward primers for TCR Vbeta segments and 13 reverse primers for TCR Jbeta segments was used. What TCRdb holds here is the immuneACCESS table cut down to in-frame rearrangements. Part of the clones is not present; checked against another copy, under half of the missing clones reflect an unresolved V gene, and the others are unexplained. For this sample the table gives around 70,000 clones, of which about 78% were detected only once. Over 2.5% of the sample is held by the ten biggest clonotypes. The sample consisted of PBMCs. The receptors derive from a girl between 5 and 17 years old in good health and CMV-seropositive.

This chain joins TRBV27 and TRBJ2-7, with a tentative D call TRBD2 (6 bases). Germline CDR1 reads MNHEY; CDR2 reads SMNVEV (reference sequence). V shed 2 bases and J shed 2 bases, with 13 bases lying between them. CDR3 length: 15 amino acids. The CDR3 DNA follows: TGTGCCAGCAGTTTAGGCGGGATCCCCGCCTACGAGCAGTACTTC. Translated, it gives CASSLGGIPAYEQYF.

This rearrangement joins TRBV27 to TRBJ1-1; 8 bases line up with TRBD1. J gave up 4 bases and V 5 bases, and 6 bases lay outside the gene matches. From germline, CDR1 is MNHEY and CDR2 SMNVEV (reference sequence). The CDR3 consists of 14 residues. CDR3: CASSGGTGSTEAFF. In nucleotides, the CDR3 is TGTGCCAGCAGTGGGGGGACAGGCAGCACTGAAGCTTTCTTT.

The chain joins TRBV9 to TRBJ2-4, with D maybe TRBD2 (5 bases). Germline CDR1 reads SGDLS; CDR2 reads YYNGEE. There are 15 residues in the CDR3. V was clipped by 0 bases and J by 9 bases, with 16 bases between them. The CDR3 protein is CASSVGEGRGGIQYF. The CDR3 nucleotides are TGTGCCAGCAGCGTAGGGGAAGGACGGGGTGGCATTCAGTACTTC.

This clone has only one observation. The V and J genes are TRBV5-1 and TRBJ1-1; no firm D call. Deletions cut 7 bases from V and 3 bases from J, with 10 bases between. CDR1 and CDR2 from the germline V gene are SGHRS and YFSETQ. The CDR3 contains 12 residues. For the CDR3, the DNA is TGCGCCAGCCAAAGTCCAGACACTGAAGCTTTCTTT. Translation: CASQSPDTEAFF.

This rearrangement joins TRBV2 to TRBJ2-5; 8 nucleotides match TRBD2. CDR3 length equals 17 residues. The ends lost 5 bases at V and 7 bases at J; junction bases unmatched: 18. Germline V gene data show CDR1 as SNHLY and CDR2 as FYNNEI. The CDR3 bases are TGTGCCAGCAGTACCCTCGGGGGGGGGCGACTCAAGGTGACCCAGTACTTC. Residues: CASSTLGGGRLKVTQYF. Based on the CDR3 plus reference TRBV2 and TRBJ2-5, the full variable domain is EPEVTQTPSHQVTQMGQEVILRCVPISNHLYFYWYRQILGQKVEFLVSFYNNEISEKSEIFDDQFSVERPDGSNFTLKIRSTKLEDSAMYFCASSTLGGGRLKVTQYFGPGTRLLVL.

This clone has a handful of counts. This chain uses TRBV6-6 with TRBJ2-1, with 13 bases that match TRBD2. This CDR3 has 15 residues. Germline-derived CDR1 and CDR2 are MNHNY and SVGAGI (reference sequence). The V gene end was trimmed by 6 bases and the J gene end by 8 bases; junction bases not matched to a gene: 7. The CDR3 nucleotides are TGTGCCAGCAGGCCACTAGCGGGAGGGCCGCATGAGCAGTTCTTC. It yields the protein CASRPLAGGPHEQFF.

The chain recombines TRBV7-2 with TRBJ2-7, with a weak D call TRBD1 (5 bases). V dropped 5 bases and J dropped 3 bases, with 14 bases sitting between them. Germline V gene sequence: CDR1 SGHTA, CDR2 FQGNSA. CDR3 length equals 14 residues. In nucleotides, the CDR3 is TGTGCCAGCAGCCCCCGCGACAGTTACTACGAGCAGTACTTC. Amino acid sequence: CASSPRDSYYEQYF.

This clone was observed a few times. The genes are TRBV9 and TRBJ2-2; 14 nucleotides match TRBD2. V lost 0 bases, J lost 3 bases, and 10 bases stayed unmatched. From germline, CDR1 is SGDLS and CDR2 YYNGEE. This CDR3 is built from 20 residues. CDR3 coding DNA: TGTGCCAGCAGCGTAGGGGCGGCGGGACTAGCGGGAGTCTACACCGGGGAGCTGTTTTTT. As protein: CASSVGAAGLAGVYTGELFF.